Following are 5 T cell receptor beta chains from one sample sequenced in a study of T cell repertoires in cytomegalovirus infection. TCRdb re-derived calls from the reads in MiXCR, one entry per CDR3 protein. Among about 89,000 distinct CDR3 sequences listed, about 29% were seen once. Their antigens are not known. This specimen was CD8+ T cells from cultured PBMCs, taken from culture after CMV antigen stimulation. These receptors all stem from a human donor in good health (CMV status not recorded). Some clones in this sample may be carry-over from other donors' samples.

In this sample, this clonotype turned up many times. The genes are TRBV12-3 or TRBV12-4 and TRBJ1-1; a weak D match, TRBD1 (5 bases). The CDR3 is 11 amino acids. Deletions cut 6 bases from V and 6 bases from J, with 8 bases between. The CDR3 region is CASSQGAEAFF. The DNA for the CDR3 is TGTGCCAGCAGCCAAGGGGCTGAAGCTTTCTTT.

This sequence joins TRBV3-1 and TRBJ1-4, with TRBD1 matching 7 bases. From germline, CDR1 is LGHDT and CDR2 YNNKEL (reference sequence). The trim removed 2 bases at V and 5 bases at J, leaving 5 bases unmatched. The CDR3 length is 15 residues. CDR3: CASSQLTGLNEKLFF. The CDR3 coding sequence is TGTGCCAGCAGCCAACTGACAGGGTTAAATGAAAAACTGTTTTTT.

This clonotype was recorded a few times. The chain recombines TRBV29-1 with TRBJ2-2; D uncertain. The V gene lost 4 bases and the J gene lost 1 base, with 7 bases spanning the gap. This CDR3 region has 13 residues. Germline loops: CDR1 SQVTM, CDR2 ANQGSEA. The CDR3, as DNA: TGCAGCGTTGTCAATCGGAACACCGGGGAGCTGTTTTTT. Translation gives CSVVNRNTGELFF.

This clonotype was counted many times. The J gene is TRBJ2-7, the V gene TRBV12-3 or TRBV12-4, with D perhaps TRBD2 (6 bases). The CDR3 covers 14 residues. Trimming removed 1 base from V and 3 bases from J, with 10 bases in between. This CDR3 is CASSLGPGGYEQYF. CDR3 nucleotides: TGTGCCAGCAGTTTAGGGCCCGGGGGCTACGAGCAGTACTTC.

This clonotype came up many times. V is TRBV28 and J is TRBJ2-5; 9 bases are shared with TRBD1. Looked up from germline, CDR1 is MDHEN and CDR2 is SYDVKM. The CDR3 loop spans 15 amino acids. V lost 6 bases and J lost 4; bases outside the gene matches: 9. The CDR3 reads CASRWTGEWPETQYF. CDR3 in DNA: TGTGCCAGCAGGTGGACAGGGGAATGGCCAGAGACCCAGTACTTC.